A selection of T cell receptor beta chains follows, all from one sample in a study of blood T cell repertoires in COVID-19. TCRdb keeps only in-frame clones here, not all; method: immunoSEQ multiplex PCR. Of about 280,000 clones in the sample, around nine tenths were seen once. Sequenced material: PBMCs or T cells enriched from blood (not recorded which). These receptors came from a woman aged 55-70 years who had recovered from COVID-19. The CDR3 runs from the conserved cysteine through the conserved F or W. A D gene is named only where the DNA matches it firmly. The size of a clone is reported for some rows only, either as once, few or many, or as a class for expanded clones.

len: 15
abundance: NA
d_gene: NA
v_gene: TRBV4-1
j_gene: TRBJ1-4
CDR3aa: CASSRDTGGTEKLFF
CDR3nt: TGCGCCAGCAGCCGCGATACTGGGGGGACTGAAAAACTGTTTTTT

len: 16
abundance: NA
d_gene: TRBD1
v_gene: TRBV3-1/TRBV3-2
j_gene: TRBJ1-5
CDR3aa: CASSQEYRGSGQPQHF
CDR3nt: TGTGCCAGCAGCCAAGAGTACAGGGGGTCCGGGCAGCCCCAGCATTTT

len: 13
abundance: NA
d_gene: NA
v_gene: TRBV10-3
j_gene: TRBJ1-1
CDR3aa: CAISESGNTEAFF
CDR3nt: TGTGCCATCAGTGAGAGCGGGAACACTGAAGCTTTCTTT

len: 14
abundance: NA
d_gene: NA
v_gene: TRBV11-3
j_gene: TRBJ1-1
CDR3aa: CASSLTGIHTEAFF
CDR3nt: TGTGCCAGCAGCCTTACAGGGATACACACTGAAGCTTTCTTT

len: 18
abundance: few
d_gene: TRBD2
v_gene: TRBV9
j_gene: TRBJ2-1
CDR3aa: CASSQGGGLAGQINEQFF
CDR3nt: TGTGCCAGCAGCCAAGGGGGTGGACTAGCGGGACAAATCAATGAGCAGTTCTTC

len: 14
abundance: NA
d_gene: TRBD2
v_gene: TRBV9
j_gene: TRBJ2-7
CDR3aa: CASSVTEGGYEQYF
CDR3nt: TGTGCCAGCAGCGTGACGGAGGGAGGGTACGAGCAGTACTTC

len: 13
abundance: NA
d_gene: NA
v_gene: TRBV2
j_gene: TRBJ1-1
CDR3aa: CASSQGLYYIAFF
CDR3nt: TGTGCCAGCAGTCAAGGACTGTACTATATAGCTTTCTTT

len: 19
abundance: NA
d_gene: TRBD1
v_gene: TRBV5-1
j_gene: TRBJ2-3
CDR3aa: CASSRGTGNQRDYTDTQYF
CDR3nt: TGCGCCAGCAGCCGTGGGACAGGGAACCAGCGGGATTACACAGATACGCAGTATTTT

len: 14
abundance: NA
d_gene: TRBD2
v_gene: TRBV7-8
j_gene: TRBJ2-1
CDR3aa: CASSLAGLGNEQFF
CDR3nt: TGTGCCAGCAGCTTAGCGGGACTAGGAAATGAGCAGTTCTTC

len: 16
abundance: NA
d_gene: TRBD1
v_gene: TRBV2
j_gene: TRBJ2-7
CDR3aa: CASRGAGTGGAYEQYF
CDR3nt: TGTGCCAGCAGGGGAGCCGGGACAGGGGGTGCCTACGAGCAGTACTTC

len: 17
abundance: NA
d_gene: NA
v_gene: TRBV10-2
j_gene: TRBJ2-3
CDR3aa: CASRGGGASGRTDTQYF
CDR3nt: TGCGCCAGCAGGGGGGGTGGGGCCAGCGGACGCACAGATACGCAGTATTTT

len: 17
abundance: NA
d_gene: TRBD2
v_gene: TRBV27
j_gene: TRBJ2-1
CDR3aa: CASSSLLLAGSYNEQFF
CDR3nt: TGTGCCAGCAGTTCCCTTCTACTAGCGGGATCATACAATGAGCAGTTCTTC

len: 13
abundance: NA
d_gene: NA
v_gene: TRBV27
j_gene: TRBJ2-7
CDR3aa: CASSRALSYEQYF
CDR3nt: TGTGCCAGCAGTAGAGCCCTCTCCTACGAGCAGTACTTC

len: 15
abundance: NA
d_gene: NA
v_gene: TRBV21-1
j_gene: TRBJ1-2
CDR3aa: CASSAGQLLEYGYTF
CDR3nt: TGTGCCAGCAGCGCAGGACAACTCCTCGAATATGGCTACACCTTC

len: 18
abundance: NA
d_gene: TRBD1
v_gene: TRBV28
j_gene: TRBJ1-3
CDR3aa: CASSLPWGTGSSGNTIYF
CDR3nt: TGTGCCAGCAGTCTCCCGTGGGGGACAGGCAGCTCTGGAAACACCATATATTTT

len: 15
abundance: NA
d_gene: NA
v_gene: TRBV4-1
j_gene: TRBJ1-1
CDR3aa: CASSLPGGQNTEAFF
CDR3nt: TGCGCCAGCAGCCTTCCTGGCGGCCAGAACACTGAAGCTTTCTTT

len: 17
abundance: NA
d_gene: NA
v_gene: TRBV4-1
j_gene: TRBJ1-1
CDR3aa: CASSQGGRGYGNTEAFF
CDR3nt: TGCGCCAGCAGCCAAGGGGGTCGGGGGTACGGGAACACTGAAGCTTTCTTT

len: 14
abundance: NA
d_gene: TRBD2
v_gene: TRBV27
j_gene: TRBJ2-1
CDR3aa: CASSLLAAYNEQFF
CDR3nt: TGTGCCAGCAGTTTACTAGCGGCATACAATGAGCAGTTCTTC

len: 14
abundance: NA
d_gene: NA
v_gene: TRBV11-2
j_gene: TRBJ2-1
CDR3aa: CASSLPGVKNEQFF
CDR3nt: TGTGCCAGCAGCTTACCGGGGGTTAAAAATGAGCAGTTCTTC

len: 15
abundance: NA
d_gene: NA
v_gene: TRBV18
j_gene: TRBJ1-3
CDR3aa: CASSPSQVSGNTIYF
CDR3nt: TGTGCCAGCTCACCATCGCAGGTATCTGGAAACACCATATATTTT

len: 12
abundance: NA
d_gene: NA
v_gene: TRBV12-5
j_gene: TRBJ2-7
CDR3aa: CASQSRLGEQYF
CDR3nt: TGTGCTAGTCAGTCCCGACTCGGGGAGCAGTACTTC

len: 14
abundance: NA
d_gene: TRBD1
v_gene: TRBV7-3
j_gene: TRBJ2-3
CDR3aa: CASSSGTGTDTQYF
CDR3nt: TGTGCCAGCAGTTCCGGGACAGGTACAGATACGCAGTATTTT

len: 14
abundance: NA
d_gene: NA
v_gene: TRBV5-1
j_gene: TRBJ2-5
CDR3aa: CASSWGPSEETQYF
CDR3nt: TGCGCCAGCAGCTGGGGGCCATCCGAAGAGACCCAGTACTTC

len: 14
abundance: NA
d_gene: NA
v_gene: TRBV18
j_gene: TRBJ1-2
CDR3aa: CASSPDTGSSGYTF
CDR3nt: TGTGCCAGCTCACCGGATACAGGGAGCTCTGGCTACACCTTC

len: 14
abundance: NA
d_gene: NA
v_gene: TRBV10-3
j_gene: TRBJ1-2
CDR3aa: CAISESSVNYGYTF
CDR3nt: TGTGCCATCAGTGAGTCGTCCGTAAACTATGGCTACACCTTC

len: 14
abundance: NA
d_gene: NA
v_gene: TRBV11-2
j_gene: TRBJ1-5
CDR3aa: CASSSEHSNQPQHF
CDR3nt: TGTGCCAGCAGCTCTGAGCATAGCAATCAGCCCCAGCATTTT

len: 16
abundance: once
d_gene: NA
v_gene: TRBV7-6
j_gene: TRBJ1-5
CDR3aa: CASSSSLGSGNQPQHF
CDR3nt: TGTGCCAGCAGCTCCAGTCTGGGGAGCGGCAATCAGCCCCAGCATTTT

len: 13
abundance: once
d_gene: NA
v_gene: TRBV2
j_gene: TRBJ1-2
CDR3aa: CASFEGDYHGYTF
CDR3nt: TGTGCCAGCTTCGAGGGGGATTATCATGGCTACACCTTC

len: 14
abundance: NA
d_gene: NA
v_gene: TRBV5-4
j_gene: TRBJ2-5
CDR3aa: CASSLAPGMETQYF
CDR3nt: TGTGCCAGCAGCTTGGCCCCAGGGATGGAGACCCAGTACTTC

len: 15
abundance: NA
d_gene: NA
v_gene: TRBV7-2
j_gene: TRBJ1-1
CDR3aa: CASSQAQVLNTEAFF
CDR3nt: TGTGCCAGCAGCCAAGCACAGGTCTTGAACACTGAAGCTTTCTTT

len: 14
abundance: NA
d_gene: NA
v_gene: TRBV5-1
j_gene: TRBJ1-4
CDR3aa: CASSLNRADEKLFF
CDR3nt: TGCGCCAGCAGCTTGAACAGGGCGGATGAAAAACTGTTTTTT

len: 14
abundance: NA
d_gene: TRBD1
v_gene: TRBV10-1
j_gene: TRBJ1-6
CDR3aa: CASSEGTGYSPLHF
CDR3nt: TGCGCCAGCAGTGAGGGGACAGGGTATTCACCCCTCCACTTT

len: 12
abundance: NA
d_gene: NA
v_gene: TRBV19
j_gene: TRBJ2-7
CDR3aa: CASRHPPGEQYF
CDR3nt: TGTGCCAGTCGACACCCGCCGGGGGAGCAGTACTTC

len: 15
abundance: NA
d_gene: NA
v_gene: TRBV7-3
j_gene: TRBJ2-2
CDR3aa: CASSLTTGNTGELFF
CDR3nt: TGTGCCAGCAGCTTAACGACAGGGAACACCGGGGAGCTGTTTTTT

len: 13
abundance: NA
d_gene: TRBD1
v_gene: TRBV5-5
j_gene: TRBJ1-2
CDR3aa: CASSVTGDYGYTF
CDR3nt: TGTGCCAGCAGTGTGACAGGGGACTATGGCTACACCTTC

len: 15
abundance: NA
d_gene: NA
v_gene: TRBV7-8
j_gene: TRBJ1-2
CDR3aa: CASSSSPRTENGYTF
CDR3nt: TGTGCCAGCAGCTCTTCCCCCCGGACAGAGAATGGCTACACCTTC

len: 13
abundance: NA
d_gene: NA
v_gene: TRBV12-3/TRBV12-4
j_gene: TRBJ2-7
CDR3aa: CASSPDSSYEQYF
CDR3nt: TGTGCCAGCAGCCCCGACTCCTCCTACGAGCAGTACTTC

len: 12
abundance: NA
d_gene: NA
v_gene: TRBV12-3/TRBV12-4
j_gene: TRBJ1-5
CDR3aa: CASSPGNQPQHF
CDR3nt: TGTGCCAGCAGCCCAGGGAATCAGCCCCAGCATTTT

len: 14
abundance: NA
d_gene: NA
v_gene: TRBV27
j_gene: TRBJ2-1
CDR3aa: CASSLSYRNNEQFF
CDR3nt: TGTGCCAGCAGTTTAAGCTATCGTAACAATGAGCAGTTCTTC